This passage covers 9 T cell receptor beta chains from one sample sequenced in a study of T-cell memory formation after mild COVID-19. TCRdb independently ran MiXCR on the 5' RACE reads; one entry per CDR3 protein. In the table there are about 600,000 distinct CDR3 sequences, less than 25% of which are singletons. Sequenced: PBMCs or a T cell subset sorted from them (not recorded which). The receptor set was obtained from an adult woman who had mild COVID-19 (a few samples of this study predate the infection). Cell type and time point are not known.

The chain links TRBV14 to TRBJ2-5; D may be TRBD1 or TRBD2 (6 bases each). V lost 8 bases and J 1 base, leaving 14 bases between the germline ends. The CDR3 has 14 residues. Germline assignment: CDR1 SGHDN and CDR2 FVKESK. CDR3 coding DNA: TGTGCCAGCGGCCGACGGGGGCTCCAAGAGACCCAGTACTTC. It is translated as CASGRRGLQETQYF.

The rearrangement uses TRBV20-1 and TRBJ2-3; 14 bases fit TRBD2. The CDR3 extends over 16 amino acids. V shed 3 bases and J 1 base; nucleotides not matched to a gene: 3. In germline, CDR1 is DFQATT, CDR2 SNEGSKA (reference sequence). The CDR3 DNA is TGCAGTGCTAGTCCGGGACTAGCGGGAGGCACAGATACGCAGTATTTT. Translating it yields CSASPGLAGGTDTQYF.

This clonotype appeared many times. At one of its ends the junction is not consistent with the germline gene, which may arise from a read error. For the CDR3, the DNA is TGTGCCAGCAGCTTGGGGACAGGGCGCACAGATACGCAGTATTTT. The encoded protein is CASSLGTGRTDTQYF. The chain recombines TRBV5-1 with TRBJ2-3, with 9 bases identical to TRBD1. Germline CDR1 and CDR2: SGHRS and YFSETQ. This CDR3 comprises 15 residues.

DNA of the CDR3: TGTGCCAGCAACAGGGGGCGAGATGAGCAGTTCTTC. This gives the protein CASNRGRDEQFF. V usage is TRBV9 and J usage is TRBJ2-1; 9 bases fit TRBD1. The CDR3 is 12 residues long. Germline assignment: CDR1 SGDLS and CDR2 YYNGEE. The trim removed 6 bases at V and 8 bases at J, leaving 3 bases unmatched.

This clonotype has more than one count but fewer than ten. The V and J genes are TRBV7-8 and TRBJ2-2, with D perhaps matching TRBD1 (6 bases). Trimming removed 0 bases from V and 0 bases from J, with 8 bases in between. Germline loops: CDR1 SGHVS, CDR2 FQNEAQ. This CDR3 is built from 16 residues. The DNA of the CDR3 is TGTGCCAGCAGCTTAGCTAGGACAGCGAACACCGGGGAGCTGTTTTTT. This codes for CASSLARTANTGELFF.

This clonotype has at least ten counts. This chain connects TRBV4-1 to TRBJ1-2; 8 bases are shared with TRBD1. The V gene's germline CDR1 is MGHRA and CDR2 YSYEKL. Germline trimming cut 0 bases from V and 3 bases from J; bases unmatched to any gene: 6. The CDR3 extends over 16 amino acids. CDR3 in DNA: TGCGCCAGCAGCCAAGATCTTAGCAGGGGGCACTATGGCTACACCTTC. Protein product: CASSQDLSRGHYGYTF.

This clonotype was counted only a few times. One end of the junction is discordant with germline, which a read error may explain. The chain employs TRBV7-2 and TRBJ2-3, with D unclear. Germline V gene sequence: CDR1 SGHTA, CDR2 FQGNSA. The CDR3 sequence is 11 residues long. The CDR3 sequence: CASSFPGPLSF. The CDR3 nucleotides are TGTGCCAGCAGCTTTCCGGGTCCTTTATCTTTT.

The rearrangement uses TRBV24-1 and TRBJ2-6, with D possibly being TRBD1 (6 bases). In germline, CDR1 is KGHDR, CDR2 SFDVKD. This CDR3 contains 15 residues. The V and J ends lost 3 bases and 5 bases respectively, with 10 bases between them. In DNA form, the CDR3 reads TGTGCCACCAGTGATACGACAGGTAGGGCCAACGTCCTGACTTTC. Residues: CATSDTTGRANVLTF.

The sample holds a few counts of this clonotype. This rearrangement joins TRBV14 to TRBJ1-1; D uncertain. Germline V gene data show CDR1 as SGHDN and CDR2 as FVKESK. This CDR3 is built from 14 residues. V was pared by 0 bases and J by 6 bases, with 11 bases between. CDR3 in amino acids: CASSQEVKVSEAFF. CDR3 nucleotides: TGTGCCAGCAGCCAAGAAGTCAAGGTCTCTGAAGCTTTCTTT.